The 30 T cell receptor beta chains below come from one sample, sequenced in a study of molecular identifiers for immune sequencing clone quantification. TCRdb called the PCR reads again in MiXCR, with one record for every CDR3 protein. The sample has roughly 8,000 distinct CDR3 sequences; around 30% are singletons. Sequenced material: naive CD8+ T cells from blood, with Jurkat cell RNA spiked in. Subset of the sample: FACS-sorted CD8+CD4-CCR7+CD45RA+ naive T cells. These receptors were obtained from a human donor in good health. Some libraries in this study had Jurkat cell RNA spiked in.

The rearrangement uses TRBV7-9 and TRBJ2-7; 8 bases are shared with TRBD1. The germline gives CDR1 SEHNR, CDR2 FQNEAQ (reference sequence). V lost 7 bases, J lost 3 bases, and 8 bases stayed unmatched. The CDR3 runs to 14 residues. The CDR3 is CASNFPDRDYEQYF. In nucleotides, the CDR3 is TGTGCCAGCAATTTCCCGGACAGGGACTACGAGCAGTACTTC.

This sequence joins TRBV12-3 or TRBV12-4 and TRBJ1-2; D not certain. The length of the CDR3 is 13 residues. Trimming shortened V by 1 base and J by 4 bases, and 7 bases separated the two germline ends. The CDR3, as DNA: TGTGCCAGCAGTTTAGGTGACCCCTATGGCTACACCTTC. Translation: CASSLGDPYGYTF.

Within the sample, this clonotype is medium-sized. This rearrangement joins TRBV7-8 to TRBJ1-6; possible D gene TRBD1, 6 bases. Between the trimmed V and J ends, which lost 6 bases and 9 bases, there was a span of 18 bases. Germline lookup yields CDR1 SGHVS and CDR2 FQNEAQ. This CDR3 is built from 15 residues. CDR3 coding DNA: TGTGCCAGCAGTAATCAAGGGGGAGGAGGTTCACCCCTCCACTTT. Translated, it gives CASSNQGGGGSPLHF. The variable domain in full, completed from reference TRBV7-8 and TRBJ1-6, reads GAGVSQSPRYKVAKRGQDVALRCDPISGHVSLFWYQQALGQGPEFLTYFQNEAQLDKSGLPSDRFFAERPEGSVSTLKIQRTQQEDSAVYLCASSNQGGGGSPLHFGNGTRLTVT.

About this clonotype itself: A much larger clone sits a single nucleotide away, making a read error possible. The chain has TRBV29-1 and TRBJ2-3; D gene uncertain. CDR3 length: 16 amino acids. Deletions cut 3 bases from V and 0 bases from J, with 16 bases between. Germline values: CDR1 SQVTM, CDR2 ANQGSEA. The CDR3, as DNA: TGCAGCGTTGAGGCCGTCGATGCGGAAAGCACAGATACGCAGTATTTT. The encoded protein is CSVEAVDAESTDTQYF.

The genes are TRBV6-2 or TRBV6-3 and TRBJ2-3; TRBD2 matches at 12 bases. CDR3 length: 16 residues. V shed 2 bases, J shed 8 bases, and the junction held 8 bases outside the gene matches. CDR1 and CDR2 from the germline V gene are MNHEY and SVGEGT. CDR3 nucleotides: TGTGCCAGCAGTTACCGCGGACTAGCGGGAAGGGGTACGCAGTATTTT. Translation: CASSYRGLAGRGTQYF.

Only a few counts were recorded for this clonotype. The CDR3: CASGLVLREYSYNSPLHF. The CDR3 DNA reads as TGTGCTAGTGGTTTGGTACTCAGAGAGTACTCCTATAATTCACCCCTCCACTTT. The genes are TRBV12-5 and TRBJ1-6; D is uncertain. This CDR3 comprises 18 residues. V was cut by 0 bases and J by 0 bases, with 12 bases left in between. CDR1 is LGHNT and CDR2 is FRNRAP in the germline V gene.

This clonotype has a single count. The V gene is TRBV20-1, the J gene TRBJ1-1, with D perhaps matching TRBD1 (5 bases). The germline gives CDR1 DFQATT, CDR2 SNEGSKA (reference sequence). The CDR3 spans 14 residues. V lost 2 bases, J lost 7 bases, and 17 bases lay in between. CDR3 sequence: CSARPGTAGNEAFF. The CDR3 nucleotides are TGCAGTGCTAGACCGGGGACGGCCGGGAATGAAGCTTTCTTT.

On this clonotype: A read error is possible here, since a much larger clone lies one base away. V usage is TRBV28 and J usage is TRBJ2-6; D ambiguous. The CDR3 has 14 residues. Germline V CDR1 and CDR2: MDHEN, SYDVKM. The CDR3 sequence is CAGSPVFGANVLTF. CDR3 in DNA: TGTGCCGGCAGCCCCGTCTTTGGGGCCAACGTCCTGACTTTC.

Comments on this clonotype: This may be a read error: a much more frequent sequence differs by one nucleotide. J is TRBJ2-3 and V is TRBV29-1, with D tentatively TRBD2 (6 bases). The CDR3 has 15 amino acids. V lost 7 bases and J 2 bases, leaving 19 bases between the germline ends. Germline-derived CDR1 and CDR2 are SQVTM and ANQGSEA. The chain's CDR3 is CSGALGEAFTDTQYF. Here the CDR3 DNA reads TGCAGCGGTGCCCTGGGGGAGGCCTTCACAGATACGCAGTATTTT.

This clonotype is labeled as medium-sized. This chain joins TRBV7-9 and TRBJ2-1; 10 nucleotides line up with TRBD2. V shed 7 bases, J shed 7 bases, and the junction held 7 bases outside the gene matches. Germline-derived CDR1 and CDR2 are SEHNR and FQNEAQ (reference sequence). This CDR3 spans 14 amino acids. CDR3 DNA sequence: TGTGCCAGCAAAAGCGGGAGGGCCATGAATGAGCAGTTCTTC. Its protein product is CASKSGRAMNEQFF.

Comments on this clonotype: A much more abundant neighbour one base away suggests this may be a read error. The chain combines TRBV7-8 with TRBJ2-1; D gene ambiguous. Trimming cost V 5 bases and J 12 bases, with 17 bases left between them. The germline V gene encodes CDR1 SGHVS and CDR2 FQNEAQ. CDR3 length equals 13 residues. The CDR3 DNA reads TGTGCCAGCAGCCAAAGTAGGGTTTTTGGGCAGTTCTTC. As protein: CASSQSRVFGQFF.

In its sample, this clonotype ranks as medium-sized (0.01 to 0.1%). The chain carries TRBV28 and TRBJ2-7; D remains unclear. The CDR3 is 15 amino acids. Germline V gives CDR1 MDHEN, CDR2 SYDVKM. V shed 3 bases and J shed 0 bases, with 12 bases lying between them. CDR3 residues: CASSLPIGYSYEQYF. The CDR3 region has the DNA TGTGCCAGCAGTTTGCCCATAGGGTACTCCTACGAGCAGTACTTC.

This clonotype is medium-sized by share. V is TRBV15 and J is TRBJ2-3; 10 bases agree with TRBD2. The V segment lost 7 bases and the J segment 0 bases; nucleotides outside the gene matches: 13. In germline, CDR1 is LNHNV, CDR2 YYDKDF (reference sequence). The CDR3 is 18 residues long. The CDR3 spells CATTRMGTSGDSTDTQYF. The CDR3 DNA is TGTGCCACCACCCGGATGGGAACTAGCGGGGATAGCACAGATACGCAGTATTTT.

V is TRBV4-3 and J is TRBJ1-1; D possibly corresponds to TRBD1 (5 bases). Trimming left V 0 bases short and J 0 bases short, with 17 bases between. From germline, CDR1 is LGHNA and CDR2 YSLEER. The CDR3 extends over 18 amino acids. The CDR3 DNA sequence: TGCGCCAGCAGCCAAGATTTTCCCGGGGCAGGTATGAACACTGAAGCTTTCTTT. Translating gives CASSQDFPGAGMNTEAFF.

By frequency in the sample, this clonotype is medium-sized. CDR3 residues: CASSPGGLIGELFF. The CDR3 bases are TGTGCCAGCAGCCCGGGGGGGCTCATCGGGGAGCTGTTTTTT. The V and J genes are TRBV7-2 and TRBJ2-2; 8 bases agree with TRBD2. From germline, CDR1 is SGHTA and CDR2 FQGNSA. This CDR3 has 14 amino acids. V lost 5 bases to trimming and J lost 7 bases; unmatched junction nucleotides: 6. The entire variable domain, with the rest obtained from reference TRBV7-2 and TRBJ2-2, is as follows: GAGVSQSPSNKVTEKGKDVELRCDPISGHTALYWYRQSLGQGLEFLIYFQGNSAPDKSGLPSDRFSAERTGGSVSTLTIQRTQQEDSAVYLCASSPGGLIGELFFGEGSRLTVL.

This chain uses TRBV5-1 with TRBJ2-1; 7 nucleotides match TRBD1. Germline-derived CDR1 and CDR2 are SGHRS and YFSETQ. J gave up 0 bases and V 4 bases, and 4 bases lay outside the gene matches. This CDR3 has 15 residues. The CDR3 here is CASSIRQGSYNEQFF. The CDR3 DNA follows: TGCGCCAGCAGCATCCGACAGGGCTCCTACAATGAGCAGTTCTTC.

This clonotype was picked up a small number of times. The J gene is TRBJ2-5, the V gene TRBV7-9, with D perhaps TRBD1 (6 bases). Per the germline V gene, CDR1 is SEHNR and CDR2 is FQNEAQ (reference sequence). The V gene lost 5 bases and the J gene lost 9 bases, with 13 bases spanning the gap. The CDR3 sequence is 12 residues long. As DNA, the CDR3 is TGTGCCAGCAGCCATACAGGGATACCCCAGTACTTC. Amino acids: CASSHTGIPQYF.

By frequency in the sample, this clonotype is medium-sized. V and J are TRBV7-2 and TRBJ2-1; D unclear. The CDR3 is 15 amino acids. Between the trimmed V and J ends, which lost 1 base and 0 bases, there was a span of 7 bases. CDR1 is SGHTA, CDR2 FQGNSA, per germline. The CDR3: CASSLDGSSYNEQFF. DNA for the CDR3: TGTGCCAGCAGCTTAGACGGAAGCTCCTACAATGAGCAGTTCTTC. Together with reference TRBV7-2 and TRBJ2-1, the CDR3 gives the full variable domain: GAGVSQSPSNKVTEKGKDVELRCDPISGHTALYWYRQSLGQGLEFLIYFQGNSAPDKSGLPSDRFSAERTGGSVSTLTIQRTQQEDSAVYLCASSLDGSSYNEQFFGPGTRLTVL.

This clonotype rates as large. The rearrangement uses TRBV7-8 and TRBJ1-4; D is perhaps TRBD1 (6 bases). CDR1 is SGHVS, CDR2 FQNEAQ, per germline. This CDR3 has 15 residues. The V end was cut by 5 bases, the J end by 5 bases, with 15 bases between. CDR3 loop: CASSLTNRDNEKLFF. CDR3 coding DNA: TGTGCCAGCAGCCTGACCAACAGGGACAATGAAAAACTGTTTTTT.

The rearrangement joins TRBV27 to TRBJ2-6; no reliable D call. The germline V and J ends were trimmed by 4 bases and 0 bases, with 10 bases remaining between them. Germline CDR1 and CDR2: MNHEY and SMNVEV (reference sequence). The CDR3 is 16 residues long. Written as DNA, the CDR3 is TGTGCCAGCAGTTCTCGGCCTTACTCTGGGGCCAACGTCCTGACTTTC. Residues: CASSSRPYSGANVLTF.

Note on this clonotype: Its ends do not fully match the called genes, so a read error is possible. The chain links TRBV11-2 to TRBJ2-2; D unresolved. This CDR3 has 14 residues. The V gene's germline CDR1 is SGHAT and CDR2 FQNNGV. The CDR3 DNA reads TGTGCCACCAGCCCACTTAGGGACACCGGGGAGCTGTTTTTT. Its translation is CATSPLRDTGELFF.

Sample share makes this clonotype medium-sized (0.01 to 0.1%). The gene calls are TRBV7-8 and TRBJ2-1; TRBD2 agrees at 10 bases. The length of the CDR3 is 15 residues. The V segment lost 4 bases and the J segment 5 bases; nucleotides outside the gene matches: 5. Looked up from germline, CDR1 is SGHVS and CDR2 is FQNEAQ. The CDR3 nucleotides are TGTGCCAGCAGCTGGGGGACTAGCGCGAACAATGAGCAGTTCTTC. It is translated as CASSWGTSANNEQFF.

Points on this clonotype: A much larger clone lies a single base off, so this may be a read error. The rearrangement uses TRBV10-3 and TRBJ2-5, with TRBD2 as a possible D gene (6 bases). The CDR3 has 13 residues. The germline V gene has CDR1 ENHRY and CDR2 SYGVKD. In nucleotides, the CDR3 is TGTGCCATCGGAGAGGGAGGCCAAGAGCCCCAGTACTTC. It translates to CAIGEGGQEPQYF.

This clonotype has only a few counts. The chain joins TRBV19 to TRBJ1-1; D gene unclear. This CDR3 comprises 12 residues. V was pared by 3 bases and J by 1 base, with 3 bases between. Per germline, CDR1 LNHDA and CDR2 SQIVND (reference sequence). In nucleotides, the CDR3 is TGTGCCAGTAGTATCGGGAACACTGAAGCTTTCTTT. This sequence encodes CASSIGNTEAFF.

This chain joins TRBV4-3 and TRBJ1-2; D is ambiguous. Per germline, CDR1 LGHNA and CDR2 YSLEER. This CDR3 is 13 amino acids long. V lost 2 bases and J 2 bases, leaving 6 bases between the germline ends. CDR3 nucleotide sequence: TGCGCCAGCAGCCAAACAGTCAACTATGGCTACACCTTC. Translation gives CASSQTVNYGYTF.

A word on this clonotype: This may be a read error, as it is one base from a much larger clone. The V call is TRBV28, the J call TRBJ1-5; D perhaps matches TRBD1 (6 bases). V lost 7 bases to trimming and J lost 0 bases, with 19 bases between them. Germline V gene lookup returns CDR1 MDHEN and CDR2 SYDVKM. The CDR3 spans 17 residues. CDR3 sequence (DNA): TGTGCCAGCACCAATCCACCGGGACACCATAGCAATCAGCCCCAGCATTTT. Translated, it gives CASTNPPGHHSNQPQHF.

This clonotype was found a few times. V and J are TRBV15 and TRBJ2-1; 8 bases are shared with TRBD1. The CDR3 loop spans 11 amino acids. J gave up 15 bases and V 4 bases, and 5 bases lay outside the gene matches. Germline V gene lookup returns CDR1 LNHNV and CDR2 YYDKDF (reference sequence). CDR3 residues: CATSTPGQAFF. The CDR3 DNA reads TGTGCCACCAGCACCCCGGGACAGGCGTTCTTC.

This clonotype appeared a few times. The chain links TRBV10-3 to TRBJ1-2, with 7 positions matching TRBD1. The CDR3 totals 13 residues. Per the germline V gene, CDR1 is ENHRY and CDR2 is SYGVKD. Trimming took 10 bases from V and 3 from J; bases not matched to a gene: 8. As DNA, the CDR3 is TGTGCCACCACGACAGGGACCCACTATGGCTACACCTTC. This translates into CATTTGTHYGYTF.

About this clonotype: This may be a read error, as it is one base from a much larger clone. The rearrangement joins TRBV7-9 to TRBJ2-3, with D perhaps assigned TRBD1 or TRBD2 (5 bases each). The CDR3 runs to 13 residues. Germline CDR1 is SEHNR and CDR2 is FQNEAQ (reference sequence). Trimming left V 5 bases short and J 8 bases short, with 14 bases between. DNA for the CDR3: TGTGCCAGCAGCACAGGCGGGTCAGTTACGCAGTATTTT. This codes for CASSTGGSVTQYF.

This chain links TRBV25-1 with TRBJ2-1; D unresolved. With 4 bases removed from V and 4 bases from J, the gap between germline ends came to 8 bases. This CDR3 is 13 amino acids long. Germline values: CDR1 MGHDK, CDR2 SYGVNS. The CDR3 bases are TGTGCCAGCAGTGCCGGAATTTACAATGAGCAGTTCTTC. Residues: CASSAGIYNEQFF.